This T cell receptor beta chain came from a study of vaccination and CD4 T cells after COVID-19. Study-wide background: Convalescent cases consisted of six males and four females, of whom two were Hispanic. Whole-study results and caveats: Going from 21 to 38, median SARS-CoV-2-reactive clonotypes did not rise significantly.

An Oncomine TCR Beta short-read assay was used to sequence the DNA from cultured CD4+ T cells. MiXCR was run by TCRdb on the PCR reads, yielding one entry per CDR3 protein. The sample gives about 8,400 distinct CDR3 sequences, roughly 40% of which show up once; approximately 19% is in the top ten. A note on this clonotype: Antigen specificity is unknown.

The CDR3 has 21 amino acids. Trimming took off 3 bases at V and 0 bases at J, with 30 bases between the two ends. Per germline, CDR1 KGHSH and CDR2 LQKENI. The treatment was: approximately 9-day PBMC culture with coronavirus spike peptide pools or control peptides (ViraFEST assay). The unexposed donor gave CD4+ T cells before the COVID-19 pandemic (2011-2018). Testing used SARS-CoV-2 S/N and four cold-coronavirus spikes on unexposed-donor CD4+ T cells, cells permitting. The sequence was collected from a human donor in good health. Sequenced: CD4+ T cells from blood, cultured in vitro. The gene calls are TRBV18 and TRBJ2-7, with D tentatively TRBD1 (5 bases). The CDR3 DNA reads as TGTGCCAGCTCACCTTTTCACCCAATTACGCCAGGGCAAACGAGCTCCTACGAGCAGTACTTC. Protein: CASSPFHPITPGQTSSYEQYF.